This TCR beta chain was profiled in a study of shared clonotypes between healthy human individuals. Donors comprised healthy HIV-negative adults lacking recent acute infections or vaccinations. The study's findings and limits: It was the non-shared clonotypes that had lower generation probabilities than clonotypes shared by all four donors. Sharing of clonotypes among donors was expected to vary with sequencing depth.

In regard to this clone: Its specificity is not known.

Clones were sequenced by immunoSEQ multiplex PCR, and TCRdb holds only the in-frame ones, with some missing. The sample carries about 1 million clones, around 76% recorded once. This clonotype was sampled from a man aged 18 to 35 in good health. The sequenced sample consisted of memory CD4+ T cells sorted from blood. Regarding subset: CD45RA-negative fraction.

The CDR3 DNA reads TGTGCTAGATGGCAGGGGCAGAGGGAGACCCAGTACTTC. It specifies CARWQGQRETQYF. The rearrangement joins TRBV6-5 to TRBJ2-5; possibly TRBD1 for D (6 bases). The CDR3 sequence is 13 residues long. Per the germline V gene, CDR1 is MNHEY and CDR2 is SVGAGI.